These 26 T cell receptor beta chains share one sample of origin, sequenced in a study of blood T cells in healthy people across ages. The use of a sample-barcoded 5' primer and a J-beta primer mix characterized a second PCR of roughly 6 to 11 cycles. TCRdb fed the 5' RACE reads into MiXCR, producing one record per CDR3 protein. This table has around 1,100,000 distinct CDR3 sequences, about two fifths appearing once. Sequencing was done on a sample of blood. The origin of the receptors is a man younger than 35 in good health.

In this sample, this clonotype turned up a few times. J is TRBJ1-1 and V is TRBV18; no firm D call. Germline lookup yields CDR1 KGHSH and CDR2 LQKENI. V lost 3 bases and J lost 10, with 12 bases in between. The CDR3 is 12 amino acids. In DNA form, the CDR3 reads TGTGCCAGCTCACCTTGGCAGGCCGGAGCTTTCTTT. This translates into CASSPWQAGAFF.

This clonotype turned up a few times. The CDR3 loop reads CASLRGYNEQFF. The CDR3 region has the DNA TGTGCCAGCTTGCGGGGGTACAATGAGCAGTTCTTC. This chain joins TRBV21-1 and TRBJ2-1; the DNA was not used to check the table's D call, TRBD1. TRBV21-1 counts as a pseudogene. The CDR3 extends over 12 amino acids.

V is TRBV7-2 and J is TRBJ1-1; D gene unclear. V lost 3 bases, J lost 1 base, and 9 bases lay in between. Germline assignment: CDR1 SGHTA and CDR2 FQGNSA. The CDR3 totals 14 residues. This chain's CDR3 is CASSFRMGNTEAFF. The CDR3 bases are TGTGCCAGCAGCTTTAGGATGGGGAACACTGAAGCTTTCTTT.

The V and J genes are TRBV20-1 and TRBJ2-4; D is perhaps TRBD1 or TRBD2 (7 bases each). The J call may be wrong; the DNA end is better matched by TRBJ2-7. CDR1 DFQATT and CDR2 SNEGSKA come from the germline V gene (reference sequence). This CDR3 has 15 amino acids. CDR3 amino acids: CSATHMPGGDYEQYF. CDR3 nucleotide sequence: TGCAGTGCCACGCACATGCCAGGGGGGGACTACGAGCAGTACTTC.

This clonotype occurred a few times. The chain has TRBV12-3 or TRBV12-4 and TRBJ1-2, with D maybe TRBD1 (6 bases). The CDR3 runs to 12 residues. V was cut by 4 bases and J by 8 bases, with 11 bases left in between. CDR3 loop: CASSSRGWGYTF. The CDR3 DNA reads as TGTGCCAGCAGTTCCAGGGGTTGGGGCTACACCTTC.

The rearrangement uses TRBV20-1 and TRBJ2-5; 8 bases line up with TRBD1. The better agreement between TRBJ2-7 and the DNA end casts doubt on the J call. Germline V gene sequence: CDR1 DFQATT, CDR2 SNEGSKA (reference sequence). The CDR3 has 13 residues. CDR3 protein: CSVRPTGDYEQYF. DNA for the CDR3: TGCAGTGTCCGACCGACAGGGGACTACGAGCAGTACTTC.

The chain carries TRBV20-1 and TRBJ1-4, with D tentatively TRBD1 (5 bases). V shed 3 bases and J shed 7 bases, with 12 bases lying between them. CDR3 length equals 13 residues. CDR1 DFQATT and CDR2 SNEGSKA come from the germline V gene (reference sequence). For the CDR3, the DNA is TGCAGTGCTAGGGGCAGGGAGGCTGAAAAACTGTTTTTT. This sequence encodes CSARGREAEKLFF.

V gene TRBV20-1 combines with J gene TRBJ1-6, with 7 bases that match TRBD1. CDR1 and CDR2 from the germline V gene are DFQATT and SNEGSKA (reference sequence). J lost 7 bases, V lost 1 base, and 7 bases had no gene match. The CDR3 spans 15 residues. The CDR3 coding sequence is TGCAGTGCTAGAGTTACGGGACAGTCGAATTCACCCCTCCACTTT. Translation gives CSARVTGQSNSPLHF.

This clonotype was found a few times. The CDR3 here is CAWSVFGQGSSYEQYF. The CDR3 DNA reads TGTGCCTGGAGTGTCTTTGGACAGGGCAGCTCCTACGAGCAGTACTTC. The V call is TRBV30, the J call TRBJ2-7, with 8 bases that match TRBD1. The V and J ends lost 0 bases and 0 bases, in that order; junction bases with no gene match: 7. CDR1 and CDR2 from the germline V gene are GTSNPN and SVGIG (reference sequence). The CDR3 consists of 16 residues.

This clonotype was detected ten times or more. The genes are TRBV4-2 and TRBJ2-3; no reliable D call. The V end was cut by 4 bases, the J end by 3 bases, with 11 bases between. CDR3 length equals 14 residues. Germline CDR1 and CDR2: LGHNA and YNFKEQ. CDR3 nucleotides: TGTGCCAGCAGCCCTGGGGTCCGGACAGATACGCAGTATTTT. Encoded protein: CASSPGVRTDTQYF.

There are a few counts of this clonotype. The V and J genes are TRBV29-1 and TRBJ2-7, with TRBD2 identical over 9 bases. V lost 2 bases, J lost 2 bases, and 4 bases stayed unmatched. Germline V gene lookup returns CDR1 SQVTM and CDR2 ANQGSEA. This CDR3 has 14 residues. CDR3: CSVELAGQTYEQYF. The CDR3 DNA reads TGCAGCGTTGAACTAGCGGGACAGACCTACGAGCAGTACTTC.

Comments on this clonotype: This sequence may be a read error, since a much larger clone differs from it by one base. The chain employs TRBV10-3 and TRBJ2-1; possibly TRBD1 or TRBD2 for D (5 bases each). This CDR3 region has 15 residues. Germline V gives CDR1 ENHRY, CDR2 SYGVKD. CDR3 nucleotides: TGTGCCACCAGTGAAGGTGCAGGGAGTCGCAATGAGCAGTTCTTC. Translating gives CATSEGAGSRNEQFF.

The chain combines TRBV10-3 with TRBJ2-1; 9 nucleotides match TRBD2. Per the germline V gene, CDR1 is ENHRY and CDR2 is SYGVKD. J was trimmed by 7 bases and V by 10 bases; bases with no gene match: 11. The CDR3 length is 14 residues. CDR3 nucleotide sequence: TGTGCCACCTCTAGCGGGGTGAGGGAGAATGAGCAGTTCTTC. It translates to CATSSGVRENEQFF.

The rearrangement links TRBV7-2 to TRBJ1-1, with TRBD1 as a possible D gene (5 bases). This CDR3 contains 13 residues. V was trimmed by 6 bases and J by 1 base, leaving 9 bases between them. Germline lookup yields CDR1 SGHTA and CDR2 FQGNSA. The CDR3 loop reads CASRGTTNTEAFF. The DNA for the CDR3 is TGTGCCAGCAGAGGGACGACGAACACTGAAGCTTTCTTT. The full variable domain, in which reference TRBV7-2 and TRBJ1-1 provide the parts outside the CDR3, is GAGVSQSPSNKVTEKGKDVELRCDPISGHTALYWYRQSLGQGLEFLIYFQGNSAPDKSGLPSDRFSAERTGGSVSTLTIQRTQQEDSAVYLCASRGTTNTEAFFGQGTRLTVV.

The table lists this clonotype with a few counts. The rearrangement links TRBV20-1 to TRBJ2-5; 9 bases match TRBD2. The CDR3 covers 14 residues. Germline-derived CDR1 and CDR2 are DFQATT and SNEGSKA (reference sequence). V dropped 6 bases and J dropped 2; count of bases not matched to a gene: 7. The CDR3 loop is CSALAGVSQETQYF. The CDR3 bases are TGCAGTGCCTTAGCGGGGGTTAGTCAAGAGACCCAGTACTTC.

The V call is TRBV12-3 or TRBV12-4, the J call TRBJ2-1; D uncertain. The CDR3 has 15 residues. V was pared by 6 bases and J by 9 bases, with 21 bases between. The CDR3 protein is CASSLRLSSRTEQFF. CDR3 nucleotides: TGTGCCAGCAGCCTGAGGCTCTCCTCTAGGACTGAGCAGTTCTTC.

This clonotype was seen many times. This sequence joins TRBV12-5 and TRBJ2-3; D gene unclear. The CDR3 sequence is 16 residues long. V shed 2 bases and J shed 0 bases, with 12 bases lying between them. In germline, CDR1 is LGHNT, CDR2 FRNRAP. The CDR3 nucleotides read TGTGCTAGTGGTTTGAGGGTAGCCTCTAGCACAGATACGCAGTATTTT. Protein sequence: CASGLRVASSTDTQYF.

This chain links TRBV13 with TRBJ2-5; possibly TRBD1 or TRBD2 for D (5 bases each). The J call may be mistaken, given a closer DNA end match to TRBJ2-1. CDR1 is PRHDT and CDR2 is FYEKMQ in the germline V gene (reference sequence). The CDR3 consists of 15 residues. The CDR3, as DNA: TGTGCCAGCAGCCTTCTGAGGGGCCAACAAGAGACCCAGTTCTTC. Residues: CASSLLRGQQETQFF.

This rearrangement joins TRBV7-6 to TRBJ2-1; D gene ambiguous. Between the trimmed V and J ends, which lost 1 base and 5 bases, there was a span of 9 bases. Germline V CDR1 and CDR2: SGHVS, FNYEAQ. This CDR3 spans 14 amino acids. CDR3 in DNA: TGTGCCAGCAGCTTAGAATGGCCGAACAATGAGCAGTTCTTC. Protein: CASSLEWPNNEQFF.

This rearrangement joins TRBV10-3 to TRBJ1-2; D uncertain. V lost 3 bases and J lost 2, with 7 bases in between. CDR1 and CDR2 from the germline V gene are ENHRY and SYGVKD. There are 13 residues in the CDR3. CDR3 nucleotides: TGTGCCATCAGTGACGACGGGAACTATGGCTACACCTTC. This translates into CAISDDGNYGYTF.

The chain couples TRBV20-1 to TRBJ2-1; D tentatively fits TRBD1 or TRBD2 (6 bases each). The CDR3 is 16 residues long. Trimming left V 1 base short and J 14 bases short, with 27 bases between. The germline V gene has CDR1 DFQATT and CDR2 SNEGSKA (reference sequence). CDR3 nucleotides: TGCAGTGCTAGAGCCCGACAGATGAATGAGGGGGGTGGTAAGTTCTTC. Amino acid sequence: CSARARQMNEGGGKFF.

In this sample, this clonotype turned up a few times. The chain has TRBV6-5 and TRBJ2-1; D could derive from TRBD1 or TRBD2 (5 bases each). The CDR3 runs to 13 residues. V dropped 7 bases and J dropped 3 bases, with 10 bases sitting between them. CDR1 and CDR2 (germline): MNHEY, SVGAGI. The CDR3 coding sequence is TGTGCCAGCACTTGGGACGGCTACAATGAGCAGTTCTTC. This gives the protein CASTWDGYNEQFF.

This clonotype was counted a few times. The chain carries TRBV6-5 and TRBJ2-1, with 7 nucleotides matching TRBD2. The CDR3 has 14 amino acids. V was pared by 8 bases and J by 8 bases, with 12 bases of the junction left unmatched. Germline CDR1 reads MNHEY; CDR2 reads SVGAGI. DNA of the CDR3: TGTGCCAGCGGGGCCCCTAGCGGAATCTATGAGCAGTTCTTC. It is translated as CASGAPSGIYEQFF.

This clonotype was seen a few times. The rearrangement links TRBV7-2 to TRBJ1-1; D gene unclear. V was cut by 0 bases and J by 1 base, with 9 bases left in between. CDR1 SGHTA and CDR2 FQGNSA come from the germline V gene. This CDR3 spans 15 amino acids. In nucleotides, the CDR3 is TGTGCCAGCAGCTTAGCGCTCGTACGGAACACTGAAGCTTTCTTT. Its translation is CASSLALVRNTEAFF.

This rearrangement joins TRBV7-9 to TRBJ2-5; no definite D call. Per germline, CDR1 SEHNR and CDR2 FQNEAQ (reference sequence). V shed 2 bases and J shed 3 bases, with 19 bases lying between them. CDR3 length: 17 residues. The CDR3 DNA reads as TGTGCCAGCAGCTTATCCGCCAAGTTCGGTAGAAAAGAGACCCAGTACTTC. It encodes CASSLSAKFGRKETQYF.

The chain is built from TRBV4-3 and TRBJ1-4, with D perhaps matching TRBD1 (5 bases). This CDR3 region has 16 residues. The germline V gene encodes CDR1 LGHNA and CDR2 YSLEER. The V gene lost 0 bases and the J gene lost 8 bases, with 16 bases spanning the gap. The CDR3 region is CASSQDAAGYREKLFF. In DNA, the CDR3 is TGCGCCAGCAGCCAAGACGCGGCAGGGTATCGCGAAAAACTGTTTTTT.